The clone carrying this TCR beta chain is medium-sized (0.01 to 0.1%) within its sample. In the source study's methods: Reference gene primer amplification gave estimated nucleated cell counts. The table came from immunoSEQ multiplex PCR; TCRdb's copy has only in-frame clones and leaves some out. V and J calls and clone size are given by that table; D and trimming were obtained from the DNA. In the table there are about 95,000 clones, about 93% of which are singletons. The sample originates from a study of blood T cell repertoires in COVID-19. About the research overall: Spain, Italy and the United States supplied samples that represented acute and convalescent COVID-19. PBMCs, B-cell-depleted T cells, or T cells provided the cDNA or gDNA that made up the material.

The TCR was taken from a woman aged 45-65 years in a cohort sampled during active COVID-19. Sequenced sample: peripheral blood.

The CDR3 bases are TGTGCCAGCGCTCGACTAGCGGGGGCGACCGGGGAGCTGTTTTTT. Protein sequence: CASARLAGATGELFF. The chain couples TRBV6-4 to TRBJ2-2; 12 nucleotides line up with TRBD2. V lost 8 bases and J lost 5; bases outside the gene matches: 6. Per the germline V gene, CDR1 is MRHNA and CDR2 is SNTAGT. This CDR3 has 15 amino acids.